Below, 2 T cell receptor beta chains from the same sample are listed, as sequenced in a study of technical replicates of blood from several donors. The assay was immunoSEQ multiplex PCR, and TCRdb's table has in-frame clones only and misses some. In the table there are approximately 41,000 clones, around 96% of which are singletons. The specimen sequenced was T cells isolated from PBMCs. The receptors shown here come from a human donor in good health.

The CDR3 reads CASSPPPRGLGTNEKLFF. DNA of the CDR3: TGTGCCAGCTCACCACCGCCAAGGGGGCTTGGAACTAATGAAAAACTGTTTTTT. This chain uses TRBV18 with TRBJ1-4, with 7 bases that match TRBD1. CDR3 size: 18 residues. Trimming at V came to 0 bases and at J to 1 base, leaving 8 bases not matched to a gene. The germline CDR1 and CDR2 sequences are KGHSH and LQKENI.

The chain employs TRBV27 and TRBJ2-7; 8 bases are a match to TRBD2. Looked up from germline, CDR1 is MNHEY and CDR2 is SMNVEV (reference sequence). The CDR3 spans 13 residues. Trimming took 5 bases from V and 4 from J; bases not matched to a gene: 4. CDR3: CASSEIAGYEQYF. CDR3 sequence (DNA): TGTGCCAGCAGTGAGATAGCGGGATACGAGCAGTACTTC.